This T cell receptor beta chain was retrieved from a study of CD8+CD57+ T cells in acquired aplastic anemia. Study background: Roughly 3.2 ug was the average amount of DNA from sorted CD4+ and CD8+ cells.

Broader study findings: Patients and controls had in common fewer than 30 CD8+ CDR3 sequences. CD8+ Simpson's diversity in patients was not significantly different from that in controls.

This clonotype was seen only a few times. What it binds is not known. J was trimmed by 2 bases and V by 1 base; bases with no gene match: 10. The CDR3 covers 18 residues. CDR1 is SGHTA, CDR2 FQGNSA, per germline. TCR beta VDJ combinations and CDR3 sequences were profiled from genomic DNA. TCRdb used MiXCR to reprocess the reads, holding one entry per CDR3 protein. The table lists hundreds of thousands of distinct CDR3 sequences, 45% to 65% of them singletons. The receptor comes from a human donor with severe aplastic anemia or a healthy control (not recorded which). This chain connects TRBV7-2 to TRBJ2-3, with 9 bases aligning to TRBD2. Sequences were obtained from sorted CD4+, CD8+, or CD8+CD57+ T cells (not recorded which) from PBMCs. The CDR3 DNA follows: TGTGCCAGCAGCTTAGTCCCCTTAGGCGGGGGGGACACAGATACGCAGTATTTT. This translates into CASSLVPLGGGDTDTQYF.